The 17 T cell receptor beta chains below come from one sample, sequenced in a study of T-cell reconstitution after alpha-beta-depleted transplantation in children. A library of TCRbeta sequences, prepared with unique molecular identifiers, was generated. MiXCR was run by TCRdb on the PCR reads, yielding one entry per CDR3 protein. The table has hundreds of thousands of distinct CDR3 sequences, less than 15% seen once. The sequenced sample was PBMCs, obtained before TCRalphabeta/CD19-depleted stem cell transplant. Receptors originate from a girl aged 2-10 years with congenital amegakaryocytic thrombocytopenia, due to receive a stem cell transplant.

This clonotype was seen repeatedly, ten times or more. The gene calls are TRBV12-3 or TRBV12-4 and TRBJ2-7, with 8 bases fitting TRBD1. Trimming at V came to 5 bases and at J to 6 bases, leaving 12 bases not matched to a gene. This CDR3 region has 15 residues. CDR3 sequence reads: CASSPWTGPEFEQYF. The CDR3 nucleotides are TGTGCCAGCAGTCCCTGGACAGGGCCAGAGTTCGAGCAGTACTTC.

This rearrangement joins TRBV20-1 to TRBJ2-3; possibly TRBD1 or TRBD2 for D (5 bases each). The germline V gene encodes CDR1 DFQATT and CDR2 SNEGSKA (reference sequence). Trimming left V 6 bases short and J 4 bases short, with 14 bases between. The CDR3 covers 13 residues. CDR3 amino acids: CSARGLPPDTQYF. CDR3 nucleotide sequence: TGCAGTGCGAGGGGCCTCCCCCCAGATACGCAGTATTTT.

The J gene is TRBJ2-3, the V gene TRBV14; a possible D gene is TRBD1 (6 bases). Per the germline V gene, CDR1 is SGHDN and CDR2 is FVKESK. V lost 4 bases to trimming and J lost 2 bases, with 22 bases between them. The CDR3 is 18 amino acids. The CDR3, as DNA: TGTGCCAGCAGCCGCACTCCACCGGGACAAAGACCCACAGATACGCAGTATTTT. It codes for CASSRTPPGQRPTDTQYF.

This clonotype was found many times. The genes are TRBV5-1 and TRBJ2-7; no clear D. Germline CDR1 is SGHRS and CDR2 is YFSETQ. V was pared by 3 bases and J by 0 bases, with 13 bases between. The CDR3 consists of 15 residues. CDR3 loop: CASSWDTAYSYEQYF. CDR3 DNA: TGCGCCAGCAGCTGGGATACAGCCTACTCCTACGAGCAGTACTTC.

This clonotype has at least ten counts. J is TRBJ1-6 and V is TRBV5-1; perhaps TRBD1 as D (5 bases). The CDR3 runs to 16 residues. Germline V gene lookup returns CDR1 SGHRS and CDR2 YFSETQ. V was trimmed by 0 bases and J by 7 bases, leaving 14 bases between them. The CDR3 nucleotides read TGCGCCAGCAGCTTGGGCTGGGACGGATTGAATTCACCCCTCCACTTT. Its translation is CASSLGWDGLNSPLHF.

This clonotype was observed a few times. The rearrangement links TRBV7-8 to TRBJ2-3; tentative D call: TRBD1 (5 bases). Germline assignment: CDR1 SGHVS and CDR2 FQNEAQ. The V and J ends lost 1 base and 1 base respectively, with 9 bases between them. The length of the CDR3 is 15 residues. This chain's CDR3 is CASSLVLTGTDTQYF. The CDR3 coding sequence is TGTGCCAGCAGCTTAGTTCTGACAGGCACAGATACGCAGTATTTT.

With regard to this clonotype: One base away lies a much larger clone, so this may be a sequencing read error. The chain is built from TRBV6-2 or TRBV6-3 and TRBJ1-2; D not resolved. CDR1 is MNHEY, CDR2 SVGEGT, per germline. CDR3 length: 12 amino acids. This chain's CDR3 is CASARNSEGYPF. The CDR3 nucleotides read TGTGCCAGTGCCCGAAACTCCGAAGGCTACCCCTTC.

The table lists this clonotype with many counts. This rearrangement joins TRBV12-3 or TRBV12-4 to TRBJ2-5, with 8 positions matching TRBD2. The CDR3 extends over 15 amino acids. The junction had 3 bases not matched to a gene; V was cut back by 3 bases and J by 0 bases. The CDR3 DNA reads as TGTGCCAGCAGTTTTCCGGGAGGGTACCAAGAGACCCAGTACTTC. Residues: CASSFPGGYQETQYF.

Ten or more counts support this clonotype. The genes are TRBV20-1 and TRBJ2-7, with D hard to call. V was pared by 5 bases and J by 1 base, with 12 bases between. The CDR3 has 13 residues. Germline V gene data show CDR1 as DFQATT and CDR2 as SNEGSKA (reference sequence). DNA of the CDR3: TGCAGTGCTGACCCCGGCGGTTCCTACGAGCAGTACTTC. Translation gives CSADPGGSYEQYF.

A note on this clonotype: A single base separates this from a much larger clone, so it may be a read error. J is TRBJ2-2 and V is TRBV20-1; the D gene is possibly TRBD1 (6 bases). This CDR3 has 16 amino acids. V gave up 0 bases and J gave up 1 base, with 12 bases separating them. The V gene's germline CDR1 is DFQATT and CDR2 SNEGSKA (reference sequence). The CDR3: CSARDGGGENTGELFF. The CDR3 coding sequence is TGCAGTGCTAGAGATGGGGGCGGTGAGAACACCGGGGAGCTGTTTTTT.

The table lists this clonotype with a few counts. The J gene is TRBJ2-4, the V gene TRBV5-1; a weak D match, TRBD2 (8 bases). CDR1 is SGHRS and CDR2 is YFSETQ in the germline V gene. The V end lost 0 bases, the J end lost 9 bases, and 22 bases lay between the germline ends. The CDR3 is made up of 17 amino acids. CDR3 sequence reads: CASSLAGRDVQGGIQYF. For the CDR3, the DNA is TGCGCCAGCAGCTTGGCCGGGAGGGACGTCCAGGGGGGCATTCAGTACTTC.

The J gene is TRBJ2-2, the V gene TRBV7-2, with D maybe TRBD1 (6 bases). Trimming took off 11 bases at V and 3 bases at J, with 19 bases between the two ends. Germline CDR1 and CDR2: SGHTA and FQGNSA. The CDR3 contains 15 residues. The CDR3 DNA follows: TGTGCCGGGGCCGTAGCGACAGGAGACACCGGGGAGCTGTTTTTT. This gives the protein CAGAVATGDTGELFF. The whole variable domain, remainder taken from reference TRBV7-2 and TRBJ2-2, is GAGVSQSPSNKVTEKGKDVELRCDPISGHTALYWYRQSLGQGLEFLIYFQGNSAPDKSGLPSDRFSAERTGGSVSTLTIQRTQQEDSAVYLCAGAVATGDTGELFFGEGSRLTVL.

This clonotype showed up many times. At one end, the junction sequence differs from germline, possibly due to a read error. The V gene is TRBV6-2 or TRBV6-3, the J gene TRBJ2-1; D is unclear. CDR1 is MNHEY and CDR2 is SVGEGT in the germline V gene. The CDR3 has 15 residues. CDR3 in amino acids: CASSYSSGSYNEQFF. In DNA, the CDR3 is TGTGCCAGCAGCTACTCCTCGGGTAGCTACAATGAGCAGTTCTTC.

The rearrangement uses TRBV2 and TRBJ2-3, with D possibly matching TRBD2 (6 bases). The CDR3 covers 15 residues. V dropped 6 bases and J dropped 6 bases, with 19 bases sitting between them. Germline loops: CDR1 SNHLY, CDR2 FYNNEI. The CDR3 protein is CASRVALALRDTQYF. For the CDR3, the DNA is TGTGCCAGCAGGGTCGCACTAGCTCTTCGGGATACGCAGTATTTT.

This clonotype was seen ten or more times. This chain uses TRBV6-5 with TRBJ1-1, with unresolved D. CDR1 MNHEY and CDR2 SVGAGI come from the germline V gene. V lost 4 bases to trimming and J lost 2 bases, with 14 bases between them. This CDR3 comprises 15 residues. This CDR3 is CASSWSTEINTEAFF. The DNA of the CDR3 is TGTGCCAGCAGTTGGAGTACAGAGATCAACACTGAAGCTTTCTTT.

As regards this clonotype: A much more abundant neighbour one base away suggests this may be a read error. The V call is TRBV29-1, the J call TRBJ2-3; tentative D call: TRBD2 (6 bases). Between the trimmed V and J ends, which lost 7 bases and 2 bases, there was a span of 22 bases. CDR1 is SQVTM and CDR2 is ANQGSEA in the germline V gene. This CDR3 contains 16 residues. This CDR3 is CSAGGLAREITDTQYF. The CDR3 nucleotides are TGCAGCGCTGGCGGCCTAGCGAGGGAAATCACAGATACGCAGTATTTT.

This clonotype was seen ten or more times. The CDR3 DNA is TGTGCCACTCTACCCGACGGTTCAACTAATGAAAAACTGTTTTTT. This codes for CATLPDGSTNEKLFF. The genes are TRBV6-1 and TRBJ1-4; D gene uncertain. The V gene lost 10 bases and the J gene lost 0 bases, with 15 bases spanning the gap. Germline V gives CDR1 MNHNS, CDR2 SASEGT. CDR3 length equals 15 residues.